Shown below are 9 T cell receptor beta chains from a single sample sequenced in a study of cytomegalovirus exposure and HLA in healthy donors. Sequencing used immunoSEQ multiplex PCR; TCRdb keeps in-frame clones, though not all of them. In the table there are 65,000 to 75,000 clones, under 96% of which are singletons. The specimen sequenced was PBMCs. The origin of the receptors is a woman aged 18-29 years in good health and CMV-seropositive.

This sequence joins TRBV7-9 and TRBJ2-2; 10 bases match TRBD2. V lost 4 bases, J lost 7 bases, and 15 bases stayed unmatched. The CDR3 is 18 amino acids. From germline, CDR1 is SEHNR and CDR2 FQNEAQ (reference sequence). In DNA form, the CDR3 reads TGTGCCAGCAGCTCAACCAAGCGGGAGGGCCCCGGTGACGGGGAGCTGTTTTTT. Residues: CASSSTKREGPGDGELFF. The complete variable domain, with remaining parts taken from reference TRBV7-9 and TRBJ2-2, reads DTGVSQNPRHKITKRGQNVTFRCDPISEHNRLYWYRQTLGQGPEFLTYFQNEAQLEKSRLLSDRFSAERPKGSFSTLEIQRTEQGDSAMYLCASSSTKREGPGDGELFFGEGSRLTVL.

The chain uses TRBV9 and TRBJ2-2; 8 nucleotides agree with TRBD2. V lost 4 bases, J lost 1 base, and 6 bases stayed unmatched. CDR3 length: 16 residues. The germline CDR1 and CDR2 sequences are SGDLS and YYNGEE. In DNA, the CDR3 is TGTGCCAGCAGCCTTAGGCTAGCGGGGAACACCGGGGAGCTGTTTTTT. Its protein product is CASSLRLAGNTGELFF.

The rearrangement joins TRBV30 to TRBJ2-7; 11 bases fit TRBD1. J gave up 7 bases and V 2 bases, and 7 bases lay outside the gene matches. The CDR3 loop spans 14 amino acids. CDR1 and CDR2 from the germline V gene are GTSNPN and SVGIG (reference sequence). The CDR3 sequence: CAWSLPDRGLEQYF. CDR3 nucleotides: TGTGCCTGGAGTCTTCCGGACAGGGGGCTTGAGCAGTACTTC.

The rearrangement links TRBV5-3 to TRBJ1-4, with D tentatively TRBD1 (6 bases). TRBV5-3 is labeled an ORF, and its function is uncertain. The V end lost 4 bases, the J end lost 4 bases, and 14 bases lay between the germline ends. The CDR3 sequence is 15 residues long. The CDR3 nucleotides are TGTGCCAGAAGCGGACTAGGACAGTTTAATGAAAAACTGTTTTTT. As protein: CARSGLGQFNEKLFF.

The V gene is TRBV4-3, the J gene TRBJ1-5; 7 bases map to TRBD1. The junction had 7 bases not matched to a gene; V was cut back by 2 bases and J by 6 bases. The CDR3 contains 15 residues. Germline V gene data show CDR1 as LGHNA and CDR2 as YSLEER. The CDR3 sequence is CASSQIWTGGQPQHF. In DNA, the CDR3 is TGCGCCAGCAGCCAAATATGGACAGGAGGTCAGCCCCAGCATTTT.

V usage is TRBV5-1 and J usage is TRBJ2-5; D is ambiguous. V was shortened by 0 bases and J by 0 bases, with 15 bases between the two germline ends. Germline V gene data show CDR1 as SGHRS and CDR2 as YFSETQ. The CDR3 spans 17 residues. The CDR3 spells CASSLVSPTEYQETQYF. The CDR3 region has the DNA TGCGCCAGCAGCTTGGTATCGCCGACGGAGTACCAAGAGACCCAGTACTTC.

CDR3 protein: CAISLLGTEAFF. The CDR3 region has the DNA TGTGCCATCAGCCTACTCGGGACAGAAGCTTTCTTT. The rearrangement joins TRBV10-3 to TRBJ1-1, with D tentatively TRBD1 (6 bases). V lost 6 bases and J 8 bases, leaving 13 bases between the germline ends. The CDR3 sequence is 12 residues long. CDR1 and CDR2 from the germline V gene are ENHRY and SYGVKD.

The chain uses TRBV6-1 and TRBJ1-5; D possibly corresponds to TRBD1 (5 bases). The CDR3 contains 17 residues. V was cut by 0 bases and J by 0 bases, with 12 bases left in between. The germline V gene has CDR1 MNHNS and CDR2 SASEGT. CDR3 DNA sequence: TGTGCCAGCAGTGAAGCTCCAGGGCCTGCTAGCAATCAGCCCCAGCATTTT. This gives the protein CASSEAPGPASNQPQHF.

The gene calls are TRBV27 and TRBJ2-7; 13 positions agree with TRBD2. J gave up 7 bases and V 5 bases, and 32 bases lay outside the gene matches. The CDR3 is 23 residues long. Per germline, CDR1 MNHEY and CDR2 SMNVEV (reference sequence). The CDR3 here is CASSPYRDRGAGLAGTKMGEQYF. For the CDR3, the DNA is TGTGCCAGCAGTCCCTACCGGGACAGGGGTGCGGGACTAGCGGGGACCAAAATGGGGGAGCAGTACTTC.